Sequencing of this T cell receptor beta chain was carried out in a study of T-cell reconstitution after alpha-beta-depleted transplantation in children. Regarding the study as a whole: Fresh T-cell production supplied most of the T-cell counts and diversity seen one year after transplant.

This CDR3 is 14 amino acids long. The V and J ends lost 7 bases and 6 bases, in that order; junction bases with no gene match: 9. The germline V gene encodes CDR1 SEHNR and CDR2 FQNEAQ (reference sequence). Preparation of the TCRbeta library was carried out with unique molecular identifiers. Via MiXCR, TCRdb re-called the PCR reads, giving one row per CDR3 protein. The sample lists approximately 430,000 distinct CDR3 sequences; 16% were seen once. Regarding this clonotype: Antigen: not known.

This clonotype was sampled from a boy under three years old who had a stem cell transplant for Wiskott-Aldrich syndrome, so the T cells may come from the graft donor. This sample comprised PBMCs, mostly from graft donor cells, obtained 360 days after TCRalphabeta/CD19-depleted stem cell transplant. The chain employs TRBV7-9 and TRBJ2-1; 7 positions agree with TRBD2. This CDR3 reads CASTKTSSFNEQFF. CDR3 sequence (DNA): TGTGCCAGCACCAAGACTAGCTCATTCAATGAGCAGTTCTTC.